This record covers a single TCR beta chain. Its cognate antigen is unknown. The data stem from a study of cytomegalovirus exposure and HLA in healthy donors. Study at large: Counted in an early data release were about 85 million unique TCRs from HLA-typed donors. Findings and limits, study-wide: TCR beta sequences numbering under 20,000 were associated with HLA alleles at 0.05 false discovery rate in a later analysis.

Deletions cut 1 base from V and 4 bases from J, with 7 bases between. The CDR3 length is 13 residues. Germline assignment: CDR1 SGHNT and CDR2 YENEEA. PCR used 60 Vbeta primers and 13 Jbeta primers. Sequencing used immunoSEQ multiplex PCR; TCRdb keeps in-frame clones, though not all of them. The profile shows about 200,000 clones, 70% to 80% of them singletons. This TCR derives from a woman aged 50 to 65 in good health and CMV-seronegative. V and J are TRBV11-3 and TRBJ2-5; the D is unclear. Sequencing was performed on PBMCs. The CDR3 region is CASSLASGETQYF. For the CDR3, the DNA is TGTGCCAGCAGCTTAGCGAGTGGAGAGACCCAGTACTTC.